This TCR beta chain was captured by sequencing in a study of blood T cell repertoires in COVID-19. Germline V lookup: CDR1 SGHNT, CDR2 YYREEE (reference sequence). This CDR3 has 14 residues. V shed 0 bases, J shed 17 bases, and the junction held 13 bases outside the gene matches. Produced via immunoSEQ multiplex PCR; TCRdb's table is partial and in-frame only. This sample has roughly 150,000 clones, with roughly 80% found just once. This chain links TRBV5-4 with TRBJ1-4; TRBD1 matches 7 bases. Sequencing was done on a sample of peripheral blood. The receptor's source is a woman older than 75 with acute or convalescent COVID-19. The CDR3, as DNA: TGTGCCAGCAGCTTGGAGGGACAGCTCGGCCCCCTCTTTTTT. Translation: CASSLEGQLGPLFF.